A selection of T cell receptor beta chains follows, all from one sample in a study of early T cells in non-severe SARS-CoV-2 infection. TCRdb redid the calling of the 5' RACE reads with MiXCR, one entry per CDR3 protein. The table includes 70,000 to 75,000 distinct CDR3 sequences, roughly 15% detected once. Sequencing used whole blood. The source is an adult who was a healthcare worker with PCR-confirmed SARS-CoV-2 infection or an uninfected control (not recorded which). CDR3s include the opening cysteine and the closing phenylalanine or tryptophan. The order of the fields is V gene, J gene, clone size, D gene, CDR3 DNA, CDR3 protein. The D gene is left open where the match is weak. Only part of the rows carry a size: once, few, many, or a class if the clone is expanded.

V: TRBV29-1; J: TRBJ2-4; size: many; D: NA; DNA: TGCAGCGCCCGAATGGTGAACATTCAGTACTTC; CDR3: CSARMVNIQYF
V: TRBV10-3; J: TRBJ1-2; size: NA; D: NA; DNA: TGTGCCATCAGTGATCCGGATGAGACCTATGGCTACACCTTC; CDR3: CAISDPDETYGYTF
V: TRBV3-1; J: TRBJ2-1; size: few; D: NA; DNA: TGTGCCAGCAGGTCCCGGCAGGGATCCGGCAATGAGCAGTTCTTC; CDR3: CASRSRQGSGNEQFF
V: TRBV6-6; J: TRBJ1-5; size: few; D: NA; DNA: TGTGCCAGCAGTTACCACCCACAGGGATGGCAACCCCAGCATTTT; CDR3: CASSYHPQGWQPQHF
V: TRBV5-1; J: TRBJ2-1; size: NA; D: TRBD1; DNA: TGCGCCAGCAGCTTGGGGACAGGTAACTACAATGAGCAGTTCTTC; CDR3: CASSLGTGNYNEQFF
V: TRBV29-1; J: TRBJ2-6; size: many; D: NA; DNA: TGCAGCGTTGAAGGAACAGGGACCCCTGGGGCCAACGTCCTGACTTTC; CDR3: CSVEGTGTPGANVLTF
V: TRBV7-2; J: TRBJ2-5; size: NA; D: NA; DNA: TGTGCCAGCAGCTACCAAGAGACCCAGTACTTC; CDR3: CASSYQETQYF
V: TRBV6-1; J: TRBJ1-5; size: few; D: NA; DNA: TGTGCCAGCAGTCAAACAGGAGCAGATCAGCCCCAGCATTTT; CDR3: CASSQTGADQPQHF
V: TRBV29-1; J: TRBJ1-2; size: many; D: NA; DNA: TGCAGCGTTGAAACCTTGATGTTCGGCTACACCTTC; CDR3: CSVETLMFGYTF
V: TRBV3-1; J: TRBJ1-2; size: few; D: NA; DNA: TGTGCCAGCAGCCAAGGTCCAGGGCTTAAGGGCAGGGCGGCCTTC; CDR3: CASSQGPGLKGRAAF
V: TRBV29-1; J: TRBJ2-7; size: few; D: TRBD1; DNA: TGCAGCGTTGATTCGGGACAGGTGACCACCGAGCAGTACTTC; CDR3: CSVDSGQVTTEQYF
V: TRBV19; J: TRBJ2-7; size: many; D: NA; DNA: TGTGCCAGTAGTATAGATGGTGGACGGGGACCCTACGAGCAGTACTTC; CDR3: CASSIDGGRGPYEQYF
V: TRBV21-1; J: TRBJ1-6; size: many; D: NA; DNA: TGTGCCAGCAGCATGGGTAGAACAGCTGATTCACCCCTCCACTTT; CDR3: CASSMGRTADSPLHF
V: TRBV5-5; J: TRBJ2-2; size: NA; D: NA; DNA: TGTGCCAGCAGCCGGGCCCTCCCCCAAGGAGACACCGGGGAGCTGTTTTTT; CDR3: CASSRALPQGDTGELFF
V: TRBV5-4; J: TRBJ2-5; size: many; D: TRBD1; DNA: TGTGCCAGCAGCCCGACAGGGGGCGATGAGACCCAGTACTTC; CDR3: CASSPTGGDETQYF